This TCR beta chain appears in the sequencing data of a study of blood T cell repertoires in COVID-19. Turning to the study itself: PBMCs, B-cell-depleted T cells, or T cells provided the cDNA or gDNA that made up the material.

Sequencing used immunoSEQ multiplex PCR; TCRdb keeps in-frame clones, though not all of them. The data show 60,000 to 80,000 clones, roughly 88% seen once. Trimming removed 1 base from V and 5 bases from J, with 18 bases in between. This CDR3 has 17 residues. Per the germline V gene, CDR1 is SGHAT and CDR2 is FQNNGV. The source material was peripheral blood. The sequence was collected from a human donor in a cohort sampled during active COVID-19. The chain uses TRBV11-2 and TRBJ2-1; TRBD2 is a possible D gene (7 bases). The CDR3 nucleotides are TGTGCCAGCAGCTTAGCAGGGGCGTGGGGGAGGGACAATGAGCAGTTCTTC. This codes for CASSLAGAWGRDNEQFF.